These 23 T cell receptor beta chains were sequenced from one sample in a study of CD8+CD57+ T cells in acquired aplastic anemia. Genomic DNA constituted the template upon which TCR beta VDJ and CDR3 profiling was performed. Each CDR3 protein gets one entry after TCRdb re-called the reads with MiXCR. The table has roughly 220,000 distinct CDR3 sequences, 65% seen once. Individuals selected for sequencing had exhibited CD8+CD57+ cell expansion on flow cytometry. Material: sorted CD4+, CD8+, or CD8+CD57+ T cells (not recorded which) from PBMCs. Source of these receptors: a human donor with aplastic anemia.

This clonotype occurred a few times. The V gene is TRBV10-3, the J gene TRBJ2-1, with 8 bases aligning to TRBD1. Germline values: CDR1 ENHRY, CDR2 SYGVKD. This CDR3 spans 15 amino acids. Losses at the gene ends were 3 bases for V and 7 bases for J; bases not matched to a gene: 8. The CDR3 nucleotides are TGTGCCATCAGTGATGACACAGGGGGTAAAAATGAGCAGTTCTTC. This codes for CAISDDTGGKNEQFF.

The V gene is TRBV7-3, the J gene TRBJ2-7; 9 bases line up with TRBD2. The germline gives CDR1 SGHTA, CDR2 FQGTGA. Trimming took 5 bases from V and 1 from J; bases not matched to a gene: 3. CDR3 size: 14 residues. The CDR3 is CASSEAGGSYEQYF. DNA for the CDR3: TGTGCCAGCAGCGAAGCGGGGGGATCCTACGAGCAGTACTTC.

The chain is built from TRBV9 and TRBJ2-1; TRBD1 is a possible D gene (5 bases). The V end lost 1 base, the J end lost 5 bases, and 13 bases lay between the germline ends. Germline CDR1 SGDLS, CDR2 YYNGEE. The CDR3 has 15 amino acids. CDR3 coding DNA: TGTGCCAGCAGCGTAAGTGGGGCCCCGCACAATGAGCAGTTCTTC. Protein product: CASSVSGAPHNEQFF.

A few counts support this clonotype. This chain links TRBV10-3 with TRBJ2-3, with TRBD2 matching 8 bases. V lost 6 bases to trimming and J lost 4 bases; unmatched junction nucleotides: 12. This CDR3 is built from 16 residues. CDR1 and CDR2 (germline): ENHRY, SYGVKD. CDR3 nucleotides: TGTGCCATCAGAGGGGGGCCGGGACTAGGCCCAGATACGCAGTATTTT. Translation gives CAIRGGPGLGPDTQYF.

The J gene is TRBJ2-1, the V gene TRBV19; 9 nucleotides agree with TRBD1. Germline V CDR1 and CDR2: LNHDA, SQIVND (reference sequence). CDR3 length: 16 residues. V lost 5 bases to trimming and J lost 5 bases; unmatched junction nucleotides: 10. CDR3 sequence: CASSPLRQGGDNEQFF. CDR3 in DNA: TGTGCCAGTAGTCCACTCCGACAGGGGGGAGACAATGAGCAGTTCTTC.

The chain joins TRBV9 to TRBJ1-1; D call uncertain. The CDR3 covers 13 residues. V was cut by 4 bases and J by 3 bases, with 10 bases left in between. Germline CDR1 and CDR2: SGDLS and YYNGEE. Written as DNA, the CDR3 is TGTGCCAGCAGCTGGAAGCAAGACACTGAAGCTTTCTTT. As protein: CASSWKQDTEAFF.

This clonotype has more than one count but fewer than ten. The V call is TRBV7-9, the J call TRBJ1-6; 9 bases map to TRBD1. This CDR3 comprises 16 residues. V shed 1 base and J 9 bases; nucleotides not matched to a gene: 7. CDR1 is SEHNR and CDR2 is FQNEAQ in the germline V gene (reference sequence). CDR3 bases: TGTGCCAGCAGCTTAGTGGCCGGGACAGGGACTTCACCCCTCCACTTT. Protein sequence: CASSLVAGTGTSPLHF.

On this clonotype: A much bigger clone sits one base away, suggesting this may be a read error. The chain recombines TRBV7-2 with TRBJ2-1, with no clear D. The CDR3 extends over 12 amino acids. Germline V CDR1 and CDR2: SGHTA, FQGNSA. Trimming cost V 5 bases and J 3 bases, with 5 bases left between them. CDR3 region: CASSPDYNEQFF. The CDR3 DNA follows: TGTGCCAGCAGCCCGGACTACAATGAGCAGTTCTTC.

The rearrangement uses TRBV19 and TRBJ1-5; 7 positions agree with TRBD1. The CDR3 contains 15 residues. Looked up from germline, CDR1 is LNHDA and CDR2 is SQIVND (reference sequence). V lost 3 bases, J lost 6 bases, and 8 bases stayed unmatched. CDR3 nucleotide sequence: TGTGCCAGTAGTATCCGGGCAGGGGGAGGTCAGCCCCAGCATTTT. Its protein product is CASSIRAGGGQPQHF.

This chain uses TRBV5-1 with TRBJ2-2, with D possibly being TRBD2 (6 bases). Deletions cut 1 base from V and 7 bases from J, with 17 bases between. Germline-derived CDR1 and CDR2 are SGHRS and YFSETQ. The CDR3 is made up of 16 amino acids. The DNA for the CDR3 is TGCGCCAGCAGCTTGTCTACCTCTGGAGGGATCGGGGAGCTGTTTTTT. Its translation: CASSLSTSGGIGELFF.

The CDR3 is CAISRGASGGSSYNEQFF. CDR3 coding DNA: TGTGCCATCAGTCGCGGCGCTAGCGGGGGGAGTTCCTACAATGAGCAGTTCTTC. This chain links TRBV10-3 with TRBJ2-1, with 11 bases lining up with TRBD2. Looked up from germline, CDR1 is ENHRY and CDR2 is SYGVKD. The junction had 10 bases not matched to a gene; V was cut back by 5 bases and J by 1 base. The CDR3 loop spans 18 amino acids.

The V call is TRBV29-1, the J call TRBJ2-7, with 14 bases aligning to TRBD2. With V trimmed by 4 bases and J by 5 bases, 7 bases remained unmatched. The germline V gene encodes CDR1 SQVTM and CDR2 ANQGSEA. The CDR3 consists of 15 residues. CDR3: CSVGVGLAGGNEQYF. Here the CDR3 DNA reads TGCAGCGTTGGGGTCGGACTAGCGGGGGGAAACGAGCAGTACTTC.

This clonotype appeared once. CDR3 sequence: CASQTGSYEQYF. The DNA for the CDR3 is TGTGCCAGCCAGACGGGAAGTTACGAGCAGTACTTC. The V and J genes are TRBV7-2 and TRBJ2-7; possible D gene TRBD2, 5 bases. The CDR3 extends over 12 amino acids. Germline V lookup: CDR1 SGHTA, CDR2 FQGNSA. The ends were cut back, 8 bases at V and 4 bases at J, with 12 bases in the middle.

The chain has TRBV10-1 and TRBJ2-5, with 8 bases fitting TRBD1. V shed 4 bases and J 4 bases; nucleotides not matched to a gene: 8. Germline CDR1 and CDR2: WNHNN and SYGVQD (reference sequence). This CDR3 spans 15 amino acids. CDR3 sequence: CASSAGGLVRETQYF. In DNA form, the CDR3 reads TGCGCCAGCAGTGCAGGGGGCCTGGTACGAGAGACCCAGTACTTC.

The rearrangement links TRBV9 to TRBJ1-6; D possibly corresponds to TRBD1 (5 bases). The CDR3 has 16 amino acids. V was cut by 0 bases and J by 7 bases, with 14 bases left in between. Per the germline V gene, CDR1 is SGDLS and CDR2 is YYNGEE. The CDR3 nucleotides read TGTGCCAGCAGCGTAGGTCTAGGGGCAGCCAATTCACCCCTCCACTTT. Its translation: CASSVGLGAANSPLHF.

The rearrangement links TRBV7-2 to TRBJ2-1, with D maybe TRBD1 (6 bases). V was clipped by 3 bases and J by 7 bases, with 13 bases between them. Germline CDR1 reads SGHTA; CDR2 reads FQGNSA. The CDR3 runs to 14 residues. CDR3 region: CASSFPTGSNEQFF. Written as DNA, the CDR3 is TGTGCCAGCAGCTTCCCCACAGGGTCAAATGAGCAGTTCTTC. The full variable domain, rest sourced from reference TRBV7-2 and TRBJ2-1, is GAGVSQSPSNKVTEKGKDVELRCDPISGHTALYWYRQSLGQGLEFLIYFQGNSAPDKSGLPSDRFSAERTGGSVSTLTIQRTQQEDSAVYLCASSFPTGSNEQFFGPGTRLTVL.

A single count supports this clonotype. The rearrangement joins TRBV25-1 to TRBJ1-6; possible D gene TRBD1, 5 bases. V was clipped by 6 bases and J by 9 bases, with 21 bases between them. CDR1 is MGHDK and CDR2 is SYGVNS in the germline V gene. This CDR3 has 16 residues. DNA for the CDR3: TGTGCCAGCAGCTTAGTCCCGGGGCGGGGGGGTTCACCCCTCCACTTT. Its protein product is CASSLVPGRGGSPLHF.

This clonotype was observed a single time. Here the CDR3 reads CASSLGARANQPQHF. The CDR3 DNA is TGTGCCAGCAGCTTAGGTGCCAGGGCGAATCAGCCCCAGCATTTT. The chain employs TRBV7-9 and TRBJ1-5; the D gene is possibly TRBD1 (5 bases). The CDR3 totals 15 residues. Trimming took 1 base from V and 4 from J, leaving 11 bases between them. Germline V gene lookup returns CDR1 SEHNR and CDR2 FQNEAQ (reference sequence).

This clonotype has only one observation. The chain's CDR3 is CASSPWAGATSEQFF. The CDR3 nucleotides read TGTGCCAGCAGCCCCTGGGCGGGGGCCACCTCGGAGCAGTTCTTC. The rearrangement links TRBV7-3 to TRBJ2-1; a weak D match, TRBD2 (7 bases). The V end lost 5 bases, the J end lost 10 bases, and 21 bases lay between the germline ends. The CDR3 spans 15 residues. CDR1 is SGHTA and CDR2 is FQGTGA in the germline V gene. Supplemented by reference TRBV7-3 and TRBJ2-1, the full variable domain reads GAGVSQTPSNKVTEKGKYVELRCDPISGHTALYWYRQSLGQGPEFLIYFQGTGAADDSGLPNDRFFAVRPEGSVSTLKIQRTERGDSAVYLCASSPWAGATSEQFFGPGTRLTVL.

As regards this clonotype: This may be a read error: a much more frequent sequence differs by one nucleotide. The genes are TRBV28 and TRBJ2-7, with D possibly TRBD2 on 5 matching bases. The CDR3 runs 13 residues. Germline V gene sequence: CDR1 MDHEN, CDR2 SYDVKM. CDR3 residues: CASRSAGEYERYF. DNA of the CDR3: TGTGCCAGCAGGTCGGCGGGTGAGTACGAGCGGTACTTC. Complete variable domain (other parts from reference TRBV28 and TRBJ2-7): DVKVTQSSRYLVKRTGEKVFLECVQDMDHENMFWYRQDPGLGLRLIYFSYDVKMKEKGDIPEGYSVSREKKERFSLILESASTNQTSMYLCASRSAGEYERYFGPGTRLTVT.

In this sample, this clonotype turned up a few times. The chain is built from TRBV19 and TRBJ2-3, with 10 bases aligning to TRBD1. Unmatched junction bases numbered 6, after V lost 6 bases and J lost 6 bases. CDR3 size: 14 residues. The germline CDR1 and CDR2 sequences are LNHDA and SQIVND (reference sequence). This chain's CDR3 is CASRLTGGADTQYF. CDR3 sequence (DNA): TGTGCCAGTAGACTGACAGGGGGCGCTGATACGCAGTATTTT.

J is TRBJ2-2 and V is TRBV10-2; the D gene could be TRBD1 or TRBD2 (5 bases each). CDR1 and CDR2 from the germline V gene are WSHSY and SAAADI. V shed 8 bases and J shed 2 bases, with 9 bases lying between them. This CDR3 has 13 residues. The CDR3 nucleotides are TGCGCCAGCGGGGACCTTAACACCGGGGAGCTGTTTTTT. It translates to CASGDLNTGELFF.

The chain has TRBV2 and TRBJ1-5; TRBD1 is a possible D gene (5 bases). Trimming pared 8 bases from V and 3 bases from J, leaving 14 bases between. From germline, CDR1 is SNHLY and CDR2 FYNNEI. The CDR3 spans 14 residues. CDR3: CASGGDGPNQPQHF. CDR3 nucleotide sequence: TGTGCCAGCGGAGGGGACGGACCCAATCAGCCCCAGCATTTT.